The present T cell receptor beta chain was sequenced within a study of T cell responses to AZD1222 COVID-19 vaccine. The CDR3 runs to 14 residues. The germline V and J ends were trimmed by 5 bases and 9 bases, with 19 bases remaining between them. Germline V gene data show CDR1 as SGHVS and CDR2 as FQNEAQ. The repertoire was sequenced with immunoSEQ multiplex PCR; TCRdb's copy has only in-frame clones and lacks some. This sample has approximately 190,000 clones; 85% to 95% occur once, and the top ten carry approximately 1.4%. Material: peripheral blood, obtained on day 0 of AZD1222 vaccination. This TCR was sampled from an adult in good health. The chain has TRBV7-8 and TRBJ1-2; TRBD1 is a possible D gene (6 bases). In DNA form, the CDR3 reads TGTGCCAGCAGCCCTTTGACAGGTACCATGAGCTACACCTTC. It yields the protein CASSPLTGTMSYTF.